These 21 T cell receptor beta chains originate from one sample sequenced in a study of CD8 T cells in Susac syndrome. Random hexamers were used to reverse transcribe an amount of about 0.45 to 1 ug RNA. Each CDR3 protein gets one entry after TCRdb re-called the immunoSEQ multiplex PCR reads with MiXCR. Altogether more than 80,000 distinct CDR3 sequences are present, approximately 94% being singletons, with the ten largest covering 0.41%. Sequencing was done on a sample of CD8+ T cells from PBMCs. These receptors originate from a human donor with Susac syndrome.

V gene TRBV3-1 combines with J gene TRBJ2-1; 7 nucleotides agree with TRBD1. This CDR3 has 15 residues. Unmatched junction bases numbered 9, after V lost 1 base and J lost 9 bases. Per germline, CDR1 LGHDT and CDR2 YNNKEL (reference sequence). CDR3 in DNA: TGTGCCAGCAGCCAAGTGAGGGGGCTTGACCTTGAGCAGTTCTTC. Its protein product is CASSQVRGLDLEQFF.

The J gene is TRBJ2-5, the V gene TRBV15, with D hard to call. This CDR3 region has 12 residues. V was cut by 1 base and J by 6 bases, with 6 bases left in between. Germline V gene sequence: CDR1 LNHNV, CDR2 YYDKDF (reference sequence). The CDR3 is CATSRGAQTQYF. In DNA form, the CDR3 reads TGTGCCACCAGCAGAGGGGCACAGACCCAGTACTTC.

The rearrangement joins TRBV7-8 to TRBJ1-5; D uncertain. The CDR3 runs to 13 residues. Germline-derived CDR1 and CDR2 are SGHVS and FQNEAQ. Trimming left V 1 base short and J 0 bases short, with 1 base between. The CDR3 protein is CASSLDSNQPQHF. In nucleotides, the CDR3 is TGTGCCAGCAGCTTAGATAGCAATCAGCCCCAGCATTTT.

The chain joins TRBV20-1 to TRBJ2-7; 7 bases agree with TRBD1. CDR1 and CDR2 (germline): DFQATT, SNEGSKA (reference sequence). The CDR3 extends over 14 amino acids. V lost 4 bases to trimming and J lost 4 bases; unmatched junction nucleotides: 10. The CDR3 region is CSAMERQGGYEQYF. CDR3 sequence (DNA): TGCAGTGCTATGGAGCGACAGGGTGGTTACGAGCAGTACTTC.

This clonotype is a singleton in its sample. This chain connects TRBV4-2 to TRBJ2-7; a possible D gene is TRBD1 (6 bases). The germline gives CDR1 LGHNA, CDR2 YNFKEQ. This CDR3 contains 16 residues. V shed 0 bases and J shed 6 bases, with 18 bases lying between them. In nucleotides, the CDR3 is TGTGCCAGCAGCCAAGATGGGGGCCCCCCTGGGGCCGAGCAGTACTTC. This translates into CASSQDGGPPGAEQYF.

This rearrangement joins TRBV5-6 to TRBJ2-7; D call uncertain. Deletions cut 6 bases from V and 2 bases from J, with 9 bases between. This CDR3 is built from 12 residues. CDR1 is SGHDT and CDR2 is YYEEEE in the germline V gene. CDR3 sequence: CASNLQAYEQYF. The CDR3 DNA reads TGTGCCAGCAACCTCCAGGCCTACGAGCAGTACTTC.

The CDR3 DNA is TGTGCCAGCCGGGACCTTCCAGGCTATGGCTACACCTTC. It is translated as CASRDLPGYGYTF. The genes are TRBV27 and TRBJ1-2; TRBD1 is a possible D gene (5 bases). The germline V gene encodes CDR1 MNHEY and CDR2 SMNVEV (reference sequence). The CDR3 is 13 residues long. V lost 8 bases and J lost 4, with 14 bases in between.

The rearrangement uses TRBV4-1 and TRBJ2-2; D is ambiguous. The CDR3 spans 15 residues. The V end was cut by 1 base, the J end by 0 bases, with 6 bases between. Germline V gene data show CDR1 as MGHRA and CDR2 as YSYEKL. Here the CDR3 DNA reads TGCGCCAGCAGCCAAGGAGACCCGAACACCGGGGAGCTGTTTTTT. Its protein product is CASSQGDPNTGELFF.

The CDR3 nucleotides read TGTGCCAGCAGCCCCGGGCCGACTAGCGGGTCAGATACGCAGTATTTT. Protein sequence: CASSPGPTSGSDTQYF. V is TRBV5-4 and J is TRBJ2-3, with 10 bases fitting TRBD2. Germline loops: CDR1 SGHNT, CDR2 YYREEE (reference sequence). This CDR3 comprises 16 residues. V was pared by 4 bases and J by 4 bases, with 9 bases of the junction left unmatched.

The chain is built from TRBV3-1 and TRBJ1-1; no clear D. Germline V gene sequence: CDR1 LGHDT, CDR2 YNNKEL (reference sequence). The V gene lost 0 bases and the J gene lost 7 bases, with 12 bases spanning the gap. This CDR3 contains 14 residues. The CDR3 protein is CASSQELGMSEAFF. The CDR3 nucleotides are TGTGCCAGCAGCCAAGAACTGGGCATGAGTGAAGCTTTCTTT.

This chain connects TRBV5-6 to TRBJ2-1, with D unresolved. CDR1 is SGHDT, CDR2 YYEEEE, per germline. This CDR3 is 15 amino acids long. V was pared by 0 bases and J by 0 bases, with 7 bases between. The CDR3 reads CASSLARYSYNEQFF. The CDR3 nucleotides are TGTGCCAGCAGCTTGGCCAGGTACTCCTACAATGAGCAGTTCTTC. Full variable domain (missing parts from reference TRBV5-6 and TRBJ2-1): DAGVTQSPTHLIKTRGQQVTLRCSPKSGHDTVSWYQQALGQGPQFIFQYYEEEERQRGNFPDRFSGHQFPNYSSELNVNALLLGDSALYLCASSLARYSYNEQFFGPGTRLTVL.

The V gene is TRBV6-2 or TRBV6-3, the J gene TRBJ1-1; 7 bases map to TRBD1. Looked up from germline, CDR1 is MNHEY and CDR2 is SVGEGT. The CDR3 is made up of 16 amino acids. V shed 2 bases and J 0 bases; nucleotides not matched to a gene: 6. The CDR3 here is CASSYPRQGVNTEAFF. In nucleotides, the CDR3 is TGTGCCAGCAGTTACCCTAGACAGGGAGTGAACACTGAAGCTTTCTTT.

The chain is built from TRBV20-1 and TRBJ2-1, with TRBD2 matching 8 bases. Trimming took 2 bases from V and 8 from J; bases not matched to a gene: 5. Germline V gene data show CDR1 as DFQATT and CDR2 as SNEGSKA (reference sequence). The CDR3 covers 13 residues. The CDR3 loop reads CSARPREGYEQFF. The CDR3 bases are TGCAGTGCTAGACCCCGGGAGGGTTATGAGCAGTTCTTC.

The gene calls are TRBV6-6 and TRBJ1-3; D gene ambiguous. The CDR3 covers 11 residues. With 8 bases removed from V and 4 bases from J, the gap between germline ends came to 6 bases. Germline loops: CDR1 MNHNY, CDR2 SVGAGI (reference sequence). CDR3 bases: TGTGCCAGCTGGTGGGGAAACACCATATATTTT. Translating gives CASWWGNTIYF.

The gene calls are TRBV7-9 and TRBJ2-1; unclear D gene. The CDR3 length is 12 residues. The germline V gene has CDR1 SEHNR and CDR2 FQNEAQ (reference sequence). V lost 3 bases, J lost 4 bases, and 4 bases lay in between. CDR3 in DNA: TGTGCCAGCAGCTTCGAGTACAATGAGCAGTTCTTC. This sequence encodes CASSFEYNEQFF. Based on the CDR3 plus reference TRBV7-9 and TRBJ2-1, the full variable domain is DTGVSQNPRHKITKRGQNVTFRCDPISEHNRLYWYRQTLGQGPEFLTYFQNEAQLEKSRLLSDRFSAERPKGSFSTLEIQRTEQGDSAMYLCASSFEYNEQFFGPGTRLTVL.

This clonotype was counted once. The chain employs TRBV9 and TRBJ2-1; 14 nucleotides align to TRBD2. CDR3 length: 17 amino acids. Germline V CDR1 and CDR2: SGDLS, YYNGEE. V was pared by 7 bases and J by 3 bases, with 9 bases of the junction left unmatched. The CDR3 sequence: CASSGSGLAGDYNEQFF. CDR3 sequence (DNA): TGTGCCAGCTCCGGGTCGGGACTAGCGGGGGACTACAATGAGCAGTTCTTC.

This clonotype has just one count. The V and J genes are TRBV20-1 and TRBJ1-5; D not resolved. V shed 1 base and J shed 5 bases, with 12 bases lying between them. Germline V lookup: CDR1 DFQATT, CDR2 SNEGSKA (reference sequence). This CDR3 has 14 residues. The CDR3 loop reads CSARAGLGHQPQHF. CDR3 coding DNA: TGCAGTGCTAGAGCGGGCCTTGGGCATCAGCCCCAGCATTTT.

This clonotype was observed once. The chain uses TRBV23-1 and TRBJ2-1; TRBD1 matches 9 bases. TRBV23-1 is identified as an open reading frame with a role that is uncertain. V lost 7 bases and J lost 5; bases outside the gene matches: 9. CDR3 size: 15 residues. The CDR3 spells CASTNRDRAHNEQFF. CDR3 nucleotide sequence: TGCGCCAGCACTAACCGGGACAGGGCCCACAATGAGCAGTTCTTC.

This chain uses TRBV4-1 with TRBJ2-1, with 8 bases matching TRBD2. This CDR3 contains 16 residues. Looked up from germline, CDR1 is MGHRA and CDR2 is YSYEKL. Germline trimming cut 0 bases from V and 8 bases from J; bases unmatched to any gene: 9. Here the CDR3 DNA reads TGCGCCAGCAGCCAAGACCCAGGACTAGCCCCGGATGAGCAGTTCTTC. It encodes CASSQDPGLAPDEQFF.

V gene TRBV7-9 combines with J gene TRBJ2-2; D call uncertain. The germline V and J ends were trimmed by 5 bases and 7 bases, with 14 bases remaining between them. The CDR3 has 14 residues. Per the germline V gene, CDR1 is SEHNR and CDR2 is FQNEAQ (reference sequence). As DNA, the CDR3 is TGTGCCAGCAGCCCTCCCCCGCAACACGGGGAGCTGTTTTTT. Its translation is CASSPPPQHGELFF.

The chain recombines TRBV5-4 with TRBJ2-7; D may correspond to TRBD1 or TRBD2 (6 bases each). The CDR3 loop spans 12 amino acids. Germline CDR1 SGHNT, CDR2 YYREEE (reference sequence). Between the trimmed V and J ends, which lost 2 bases and 6 bases, there was a span of 9 bases. The CDR3 DNA reads as TGTGCCAGCAGCTTACGGGGGCTCGAGCAGTACTTC. This codes for CASSLRGLEQYF.